This passage covers 18 T cell receptor beta chains from one sample sequenced in a study of blood T cell repertoires in COVID-19. TCRdb keeps only in-frame clones here, not all; method: immunoSEQ multiplex PCR. The sample consists of about 100,000 clones, roughly 90% of them appearing once. Sequences were obtained from peripheral blood. Receptors originate from a human donor with COVID-19, enrolled during active disease. The donor label of this sample is uncertain.

This chain joins TRBV19 and TRBJ1-4; D is unresolved. CDR3 length: 15 residues. Germline CDR1 and CDR2: LNHDA and SQIVND (reference sequence). Trimming took off 5 bases at V and 0 bases at J, with 10 bases between the two ends. The CDR3 here is CASSLAVATNEKLFF. The CDR3 DNA reads as TGTGCCAGTAGTTTGGCCGTCGCAACTAATGAAAAACTGTTTTTT.

This clone was seen a handful of times. The V and J genes are TRBV19 and TRBJ2-1; 15 nucleotides line up with TRBD2. The ends lost 4 bases at V and 5 bases at J; junction bases unmatched: 9. CDR1 is LNHDA, CDR2 SQIVND, per germline (reference sequence). The CDR3 totals 18 residues. CDR3: CASSTRSGTSGGNNEQFF. The CDR3 DNA reads TGTGCCAGTAGTACCCGCTCCGGGACTAGCGGGGGGAACAATGAGCAGTTCTTC.

The chain has TRBV5-1 and TRBJ2-5, with 9 bases fitting TRBD1. The J segment lost 5 bases and the V segment lost 2 bases, leaving 13 bases of the junction unmatched. The CDR3 has 17 amino acids. CDR1 and CDR2 (germline): SGHRS, YFSETQ. The CDR3 protein is CASSFGRTGEFLETQYF. The CDR3 DNA reads TGCGCCAGCAGCTTCGGCCGGACAGGGGAGTTTCTGGAGACCCAGTACTTC.

The rearrangement uses TRBV10-3 and TRBJ1-5; D gene ambiguous. Trimming took 7 bases from V and 3 from J, leaving 10 bases between them. The CDR3 is made up of 13 amino acids. Germline V gene sequence: CDR1 ENHRY, CDR2 SYGVKD. In nucleotides, the CDR3 is TGTGCCATCACAAAAAGCTCCAATCAGCCCCAGCATTTT. Protein product: CAITKSSNQPQHF.

This clone has a single count. V and J are TRBV5-6 and TRBJ1-1; tentative D call: TRBD1 (6 bases). The germline V gene encodes CDR1 SGHDT and CDR2 YYEEEE. The CDR3 contains 15 residues. V was pared by 3 bases and J by 2 bases, with 14 bases between. The CDR3 sequence is CASSWGGHINTEAFF. CDR3 DNA: TGTGCCAGCAGCTGGGGGGGACACATAAACACTGAAGCTTTCTTT. Filled out from reference TRBV5-6 and TRBJ1-1, the complete variable domain reads DAGVTQSPTHLIKTRGQQVTLRCSPKSGHDTVSWYQQALGQGPQFIFQYYEEEERQRGNFPDRFSGHQFPNYSSELNVNALLLGDSALYLCASSWGGHINTEAFFGQGTRLTVV.

J is TRBJ2-7 and V is TRBV25-1; possible D gene TRBD2, 6 bases. Between the trimmed V and J ends, which lost 7 bases and 0 bases, there was a span of 22 bases. The CDR3 totals 17 residues. The V gene's germline CDR1 is MGHDK and CDR2 SYGVNS. The CDR3: CASTEGASGSSSYEQYF. The CDR3, as DNA: TGTGCCAGCACCGAAGGGGCCAGCGGGTCTAGCTCCTACGAGCAGTACTTC.

The rearrangement links TRBV6-5 to TRBJ2-2; D is unresolved. The CDR3 is 15 residues long. In germline, CDR1 is MNHEY, CDR2 SVGAGI. Trimming took 6 bases from V and 3 from J, leaving 14 bases between them. The CDR3 DNA reads as TGTGCCAGCAGACGACTCCAGCTCTACACCGGGGAGCTGTTTTTT. It encodes CASRRLQLYTGELFF.

A single count supports this clone. The chain couples TRBV27 to TRBJ1-2, with 7 bases identical to TRBD1. Trimming cost V 6 bases and J 5 bases; bases outside gene matches: 12. Germline V gene lookup returns CDR1 MNHEY and CDR2 SMNVEV (reference sequence). This CDR3 has 15 residues. The CDR3 DNA follows: TGTGCCAGCAGGCCGAACAGGGGATTAGGGTATGGCTACACCTTC. Translation gives CASRPNRGLGYGYTF.

For this clone: A read error is the likely source, as a far larger clone sits one nucleotide away. The chain carries TRBV7-9 and TRBJ1-1; D remains ambiguous. The CDR3 length is 13 residues. CDR1 is SEHNR and CDR2 is FQNEAQ in the germline V gene (reference sequence). V gave up 1 base and J gave up 3 bases, with 6 bases separating them. The CDR3 nucleotides are TGTGCCAGCAGCTTAGTGAGGGACACTGAAGCTTTCTTT. Encoded protein: CASSLVRDTEAFF. The full variable domain, with the rest looked up from reference TRBV7-9 and TRBJ1-1, is DTGVSQNPRHKITKRGQNVTFRCDPISEHNRLYWYRQTLGQGPEFLTYFQNEAQLEKSRLLSDRFSAERPKGSFSTLEIQRTEQGDSAMYLCASSLVRDTEAFFGQGTRLTVV.

The rearrangement links TRBV4-2 to TRBJ2-7; 7 bases are shared with TRBD2. Germline trimming cut 1 base from V and 5 bases from J; bases unmatched to any gene: 8. There are 15 residues in the CDR3. Germline V gene sequence: CDR1 LGHNA, CDR2 YNFKEQ. The CDR3 loop reads CASSQGGGSEDEQYF. CDR3 sequence (DNA): TGTGCCAGCAGCCAAGGAGGCGGGAGTGAGGACGAGCAGTACTTC.

J is TRBJ1-1 and V is TRBV18; D is perhaps TRBD1 (6 bases). The CDR3 has 16 amino acids. V was cut by 4 bases and J by 4 bases, with 19 bases left in between. Germline values: CDR1 KGHSH, CDR2 LQKENI. CDR3 residues: CASSLKTGSFPTEAFF. The CDR3 bases are TGTGCCAGCTCACTCAAAACAGGGTCATTCCCCACTGAAGCTTTCTTT.

The rearrangement links TRBV3-1 (or the pseudogene TRBV3-2) to TRBJ2-5, with 11 bases identical to TRBD1. CDR1 LGHDT and CDR2 YNNKEL come from the germline V gene (reference sequence). The CDR3 runs 17 residues. J lost 4 bases, V lost 0 bases, and 7 bases had no gene match. CDR3 region: CASSQDQGQGARETQYF. The CDR3 region has the DNA TGTGCCAGCAGCCAAGATCAAGGACAGGGGGCACGAGAGACCCAGTACTTC.

The rearrangement joins TRBV12-3 or TRBV12-4 to TRBJ2-5, with D uncertain. The CDR3 has 13 residues. V lost 3 bases, J lost 7 bases, and 12 bases lay in between. The CDR3, as DNA: TGTGCCAGCAGTTTTTCGGTTCCCGGGACCCAGTACTTC. Its protein product is CASSFSVPGTQYF.

This clone was detected once. The gene calls are TRBV19 and TRBJ2-5, with D maybe TRBD1 (6 bases). The CDR3 contains 14 residues. Between the trimmed V and J ends, which lost 4 bases and 4 bases, there was a span of 13 bases. Germline CDR1 is LNHDA and CDR2 is SQIVND (reference sequence). The CDR3 DNA follows: TGTGCCAGTAGTAGGGCAGGGGAGTCAGAGACCCAGTACTTC. Protein product: CASSRAGESETQYF.

V usage is TRBV7-3 and J usage is TRBJ2-3; possible D gene TRBD1, 5 bases. CDR1 is SGHTA, CDR2 FQGTGA, per germline. The CDR3 is 13 amino acids. V was clipped by 5 bases and J by 6 bases, with 12 bases between them. CDR3 DNA sequence: TGTGCCAGCAGCATTCAGGGTGGGGATACGCAGTATTTT. Its translation is CASSIQGGDTQYF.

CDR3 sequence: CASKTGVAEYGYTF. As DNA, the CDR3 is TGTGCCAGCAAAACAGGGGTAGCAGAGTATGGCTACACCTTC. The chain combines TRBV27 with TRBJ1-2; 7 nucleotides line up with TRBD1. The V gene end was trimmed by 7 bases and the J gene end by 5 bases; junction bases not matched to a gene: 10. Germline V gene sequence: CDR1 MNHEY, CDR2 SMNVEV (reference sequence). The CDR3 sequence is 14 residues long.

V and J are TRBV5-4 and TRBJ2-2; D uncertain. This CDR3 contains 12 residues. Germline loops: CDR1 SGHNT, CDR2 YYREEE (reference sequence). V gave up 4 bases and J gave up 3 bases, with 4 bases separating them. The CDR3 DNA is TGTGCCAGCAGCCAGGACACCGGGGAGCTGTTTTTT. This encodes CASSQDTGELFF.

This chain links TRBV5-1 with TRBJ2-6, with a possible D match to TRBD2 (6 bases). The CDR3 spans 14 residues. Between the trimmed V and J ends, which lost 2 bases and 4 bases, there was a span of 7 bases. Germline lookup yields CDR1 SGHRS and CDR2 YFSETQ. CDR3 DNA sequence: TGCGCCAGCAGCTTCGCGGGAGGGGCCAACGTCCTGACTTTC. Its protein product is CASSFAGGANVLTF.